This is a list of T cell receptor beta chains from one sample in a study of cytomegalovirus exposure and HLA in healthy donors. TCRdb's copy holds only in-frame clones and misses some; the assay was immunoSEQ multiplex PCR. The data contain around 250,000 clones, about 86% of them singletons. Sequencing was done on a sample of PBMCs. These receptors all come from a woman aged 60-75 years in good health and CMV-seropositive. Both conserved end residues are part of each CDR3. D genes are given only for firm matches.

V: TRBV10-3
J: TRBJ1-3
D: .
CDR3: CASRAGTGNTIYF
DNA: TGTGCCTCAAGGGCAGGGACTGGAAACACCATATATTTT

V: TRBV11-2
J: TRBJ2-2
D: TRBD2
CDR3: CASSRDYKTGELFF
DNA: TGTGCCAGCAGCCGGGACTATAAGACCGGGGAGCTGTTTTTT

V: TRBV2
J: TRBJ2-2
D: .
CDR3: CASKRATGELFF
DNA: TGTGCCAGCAAGAGGGCCACCGGGGAGCTGTTTTTT

V: TRBV6-1
J: TRBJ1-2
D: .
CDR3: CASRDVGAGGYTF
DNA: TGTGCCAGCAGGGATGTGGGGGCCGGTGGCTACACCTTC

V: TRBV21-1
J: TRBJ1-1
D: .
CDR3: CASSPPDRDASEAFF
DNA: TGTGCCAGCAGCCCACCGGACAGGGACGCTTCGGAAGCTTTCTTT

V: TRBV15
J: TRBJ1-2
D: .
CDR3: CATSRGAGSYGYTF
DNA: TGTGCCACCAGCAGAGGGGCGGGCTCCTATGGCTACACCTTC

V: TRBV4-2
J: TRBJ1-4
D: TRBD1
CDR3: CASSQDVGTGNEKLFF
DNA: TGTGCCAGCAGCCAAGATGTGGGGACAGGGAACGAAAAACTGTTTTTT

V: TRBV29-1
J: TRBJ2-7
D: .
CDR3: CSCSDVHEQYF
DNA: TGCAGCTGTTCAGATGTCCACGAGCAGTACTTC

V: TRBV7-9
J: TRBJ2-7
D: .
CDR3: CASSPAGSYEQYF
DNA: TGTGCCAGCAGCCCCGCCGGCTCCTACGAGCAGTACTTC

V: TRBV7-9
J: TRBJ1-6
D: .
CDR3: CASTSAYLGGSYNSPLHF
DNA: TGTGCCAGCACCTCTGCTTACCTCGGCGGCTCCTATAATTCACCCCTCCACTTT

V: TRBV27
J: TRBJ1-1
D: .
CDR3: CASSYDRRSLMNTEAFF
DNA: TGTGCCAGCAGTTATGACCGGAGATCGTTAATGAACACTGAAGCTTTCTTT

V: TRBV29-1
J: TRBJ2-4
D: .
CDR3: CSVVGRGHQIQYF
DNA: TGCAGCGTTGTGGGGCGAGGACACCAAATTCAGTACTTC

V: TRBV5-1
J: TRBJ1-1
D: TRBD1
CDR3: CASRTGGTEAFF
DNA: TGCGCCAGCAGGACAGGGGGCACTGAAGCTTTCTTT